This T cell receptor (beta chain) was identified in a study of cytomegalovirus exposure and HLA in healthy donors. Study information: A later analysis reported the roughly 120 validation repertoires used the same platform as the roughly 700 first-cohort repertoires. The study, taken as a whole, reports: The authors listed about 170 TCR beta chains as cytomegalovirus-associated. Whilst most TCR sequences proved rare, a subset of public TCRs occurred across many donors.

Note on this clone: Its antigen is unknown.

V was cut by 1 base and J by 8 bases, with 12 bases left in between. Per the germline V gene, CDR1 is SGHDN and CDR2 is FVKESK. The CDR3 has 15 amino acids. Sequencing was performed with immunoSEQ multiplex PCR; in TCRdb, only in-frame clones are kept and a portion is missing. The sample comprises about 110,000 clones, around nine tenths of which are singletons, and less than 2.5% rests with the top ten. The source of this sequence is a woman younger than 30 in good health and CMV-seronegative. Sequencing input: PBMCs. The chain joins TRBV14 to TRBJ1-6; no clear D gene. The CDR3 protein is CASSQVLVGDSPLHF. CDR3 DNA sequence: TGTGCCAGCAGCCAAGTGTTAGTTGGTGATTCACCCCTCCACTTT.